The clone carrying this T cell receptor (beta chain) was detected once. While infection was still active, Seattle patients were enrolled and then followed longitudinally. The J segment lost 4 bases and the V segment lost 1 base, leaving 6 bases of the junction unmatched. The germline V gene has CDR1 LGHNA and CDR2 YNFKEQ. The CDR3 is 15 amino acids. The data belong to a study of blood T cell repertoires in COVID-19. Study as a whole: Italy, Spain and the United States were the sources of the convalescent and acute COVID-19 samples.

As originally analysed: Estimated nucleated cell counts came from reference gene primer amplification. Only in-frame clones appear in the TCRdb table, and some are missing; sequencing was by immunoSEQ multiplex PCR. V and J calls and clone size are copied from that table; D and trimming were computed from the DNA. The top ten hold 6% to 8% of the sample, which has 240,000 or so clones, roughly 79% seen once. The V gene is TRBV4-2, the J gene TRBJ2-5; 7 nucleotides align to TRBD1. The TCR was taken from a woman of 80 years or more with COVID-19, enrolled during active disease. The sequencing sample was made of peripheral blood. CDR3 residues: CASSQVVAGGETQYF. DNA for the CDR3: TGTGCCAGCAGCCAAGTAGTGGCAGGGGGAGAGACCCAGTACTTC.